Following are 6 T cell receptor beta chains from one sample sequenced in a study of blood T cell repertoires in COVID-19. Assay used: immunoSEQ multiplex PCR; TCRdb lists only in-frame clones, some missing. In the table there are a few hundred thousand clones, approximately 83% of which are singletons. What was sequenced was PBMCs or T cells enriched from blood (not recorded which). All receptors come from a woman between 40 and 50 years old with acute COVID-19.

This clone was observed a single time. CDR3 in DNA: TGTGCCAGCAGTACCGACAGGGTTCAGCCCCAGCATTTT. Residues: CASSTDRVQPQHF. This chain uses TRBV6-5 with TRBJ1-5; 7 bases fit TRBD1. Germline trimming cut 5 bases from V and 6 bases from J; bases unmatched to any gene: 4. The CDR3 contains 13 residues. Germline CDR1 and CDR2: MNHEY and SVGAGI.

This clone has just one count. The V and J genes are TRBV28 and TRBJ1-5; TRBD1 agrees at 10 bases. V lost 6 bases, J lost 5 bases, and 10 bases stayed unmatched. Per germline, CDR1 MDHEN and CDR2 SYDVKM. The CDR3 loop spans 16 amino acids. The CDR3 nucleotides are TGTGCCAGCAGCGACAGGGGGCCGGGGGCCCATCAGCCCCAGCATTTT. It is translated as CASSDRGPGAHQPQHF.

The chain employs TRBV5-6 and TRBJ2-1; perhaps TRBD1 as D (6 bases). V was pared by 4 bases and J by 4 bases, with 21 bases between. The length of the CDR3 is 17 residues. Germline V CDR1 and CDR2: SGHDT, YYEEEE. The CDR3 DNA reads as TGTGCCAGCAGCCCACAACCAACGGGACATTCTTACAATGAGCAGTTCTTC. This translates into CASSPQPTGHSYNEQFF.

Written as DNA, the CDR3 is TGTGCCAGCAGCTTTTTTAGGGGCGCATCAAATGAGCAGTTCTTC. Its protein product is CASSFFRGASNEQFF. The J gene is TRBJ2-1, the V gene TRBV11-2, with a possible D match to TRBD1 (5 bases). Germline assignment: CDR1 SGHAT and CDR2 FQNNGV. CDR3 length equals 15 residues. Trimming removed 3 bases at V and 7 bases at J, with 16 bases between.

The J gene is TRBJ2-7, the V gene TRBV2, with a weak D call TRBD2 (5 bases). Between the trimmed V and J ends, which lost 0 bases and 5 bases, there was a span of 8 bases. CDR1 SNHLY and CDR2 FYNNEI come from the germline V gene. The CDR3 runs 13 residues. This CDR3 is CASSEALGDEQYF. In DNA form, the CDR3 reads TGTGCCAGCAGTGAAGCGCTCGGGGACGAGCAGTACTTC.

The chain joins TRBV9 to TRBJ2-5, with TRBD2 matching over 8 bases. The CDR3 length is 14 residues. J gave up 6 bases and V 0 bases, and 4 bases lay outside the gene matches. Germline values: CDR1 SGDLS, CDR2 YYNGEE. The CDR3 here is CASSVVSGSKTQYF. CDR3 DNA: TGTGCCAGCAGCGTAGTGAGCGGGAGCAAGACCCAGTACTTC.